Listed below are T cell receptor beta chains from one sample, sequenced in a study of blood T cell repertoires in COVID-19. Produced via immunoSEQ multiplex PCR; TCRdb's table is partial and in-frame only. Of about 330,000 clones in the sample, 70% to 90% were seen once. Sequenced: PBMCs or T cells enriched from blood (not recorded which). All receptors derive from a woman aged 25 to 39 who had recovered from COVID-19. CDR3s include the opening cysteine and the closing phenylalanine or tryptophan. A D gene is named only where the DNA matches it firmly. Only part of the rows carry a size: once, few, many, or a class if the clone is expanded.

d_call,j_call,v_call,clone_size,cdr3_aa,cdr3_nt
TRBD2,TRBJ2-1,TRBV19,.,CASRPYGLAYNEQFF,TGTGCCAGTAGGCCTTACGGACTAGCGTACAATGAGCAGTTCTTC
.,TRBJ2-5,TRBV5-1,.,CASSLGGKETQYF,TGCGCCAGCAGCTTGGGAGGGAAAGAGACCCAGTACTTC
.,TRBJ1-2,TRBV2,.,CASSDRLGSGYTF,TGTGCCAGCAGTGACAGGTTAGGCTCTGGCTACACCTTC
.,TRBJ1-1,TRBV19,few,CASSMRQNTEAFF,TGTGCCAGTAGTATGAGACAGAACACTGAAGCTTTCTTT
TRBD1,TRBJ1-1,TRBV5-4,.,CASSLGTGWDTEAFF,TGTGCCAGCAGCTTGGGGACAGGGTGGGACACTGAAGCTTTCTTT
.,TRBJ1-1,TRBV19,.,CASSIRQGGPYNTEAFF,TGTGCCAGTAGTATACGGCAGGGAGGCCCTTACAACACTGAAGCTTTCTTT
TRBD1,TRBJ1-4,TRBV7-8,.,CASSRDRGRVNEKLFF,TGTGCCAGCAGCCGGGACAGGGGGCGCGTTAATGAAAAACTGTTTTTT
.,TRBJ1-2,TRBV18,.,CASSPPGENYGYTF,TGTGCCAGCTCACCACCGGGAGAGAACTATGGCTACACCTTC
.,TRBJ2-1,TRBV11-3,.,CASSKGGRANYNEQFF,TGTGCCAGCAGCAAAGGGGGACGGGCGAACTACAATGAGCAGTTCTTC
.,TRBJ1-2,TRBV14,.,CASSQVPGVYGYTF,TGTGCCAGCAGCCAAGTGCCAGGGGTCTATGGCTACACCTTC